Listed below are T cell receptor beta chains from one sample, sequenced in a study of cytomegalovirus exposure and HLA in healthy donors. Repertoires were generated with immunoSEQ multiplex PCR, while TCRdb's copy carries only in-frame clones and drops some. This sample has about 170,000 clones, with about three quarters found just once. Material for sequencing was PBMCs. Receptor source: a girl between 5 and 17 years old in good health and CMV-seronegative. CDR3s include the opening cysteine and the closing phenylalanine or tryptophan. Each record gives: clone size, D gene, V gene, J gene, CDR3 DNA, CDR3 protein. A D gene is named only where the DNA matches it firmly. Clone size, where shown, is once, few, many, or a class for clones that have expanded.

NA,NA,TRBV28,TRBJ1-5,TGTGCCAGCAGTTTACCGGACAACAATCAGCCCCAGCATTTT,CASSLPDNNQPQHF
NA,TRBD1,TRBV11-2,TRBJ2-1,TGTGCCAGCAGCTCTCCCCCGGGACAGGCTTTCTTC,CASSSPPGQAFF
NA,TRBD1,TRBV6-6,TRBJ1-2,TGTGCCACTAAGCAGGGGGCACCTAATGGCTACACCTTC,CATKQGAPNGYTF
NA,NA,TRBV7-9,TRBJ2-5,TGTGCCAGCAGCTTTGGAGAAGAGACCCAGTACTTC,CASSFGEETQYF
few,NA,TRBV4-2,TRBJ2-3,TGTGCCAGCAGCACCGACTGGTCGGGGAGCACAGATACGCAGTATTTT,CASSTDWSGSTDTQYF
NA,NA,TRBV5-1,TRBJ1-1,TGCGCCAGCAGCTGGGGGGGGACTGAAGCTTTCTTT,CASSWGGTEAFF
once,NA,TRBV6-4,TRBJ1-6,TGTGCCAGCAAATGGGCCCCTTCGGATTCACCCCTCCACTTT,CASKWAPSDSPLHF
NA,TRBD1,TRBV6-5,TRBJ1-5,TGTGCCAGCACCCCGAGACAGGGCCACAATCAGCCCCAGCATTTT,CASTPRQGHNQPQHF
NA,TRBD1,TRBV27,TRBJ1-5,TGTGCCAGCAGTTTAGGACAGGGAATAGATCAGCCCCAGCATTTT,CASSLGQGIDQPQHF
NA,TRBD1,TRBV7-9,TRBJ1-6,TGTGCCAGCAGCTTAACAGGGGGCTGGGTTGTAAATTCACCCCTCCACTTT,CASSLTGGWVVNSPLHF
few,NA,TRBV5-1,TRBJ2-5,TGCGCCAGCAGCTTCAGGGGCCCTAGGGAGACCCAGTACTTC,CASSFRGPRETQYF
NA,NA,TRBV2,TRBJ1-3,TGTGCCAGCAGTGACAGAACCTTCTCTGGAAACACCATATATTTT,CASSDRTFSGNTIYF
NA,TRBD2,TRBV19,TRBJ2-7,TGTGCCAGTAGTATCCTACCGGGACTAGCGGCCTACGAGCAGTACTTC,CASSILPGLAAYEQYF
NA,TRBD1,TRBV6-5,TRBJ1-2,TGTGCCAGCACCGAGACAGGGTCCGCTAACTATGGCTACACCTTC,CASTETGSANYGYTF
NA,NA,TRBV5-4,TRBJ2-7,TGTGCCAGCAGCTTGTCGCTCGACGGGGCCTACGAGCAGTACTTC,CASSLSLDGAYEQYF
NA,NA,TRBV5-1,TRBJ2-2,TGCGCCAGCAGCTTGTGGGGAGACACCGGGGAGCTGTTTTTT,CASSLWGDTGELFF